This T cell receptor beta chain was captured in a study of blood T cell repertoires in COVID-19. This clone was found once. Membership in each cohort depended on participant-reported clinical history. Within 2 weeks of study entry, exposed participants had contacted a PCR-confirmed or clinician-diagnosed COVID-19 case. Trimming shortened V by 1 base and J by 10 bases, and 22 bases separated the two germline ends. CDR1 and CDR2 (germline): LGHNA, YSLEER. The CDR3 extends over 16 amino acids. Study processing details: For nucleated cells, counts were estimated from reference gene primer amplification. Libraries were prepared by immunoSEQ multiplex PCR; TCRdb keeps only in-frame clonotypes and omits some of them. Clone size and V and J calls were adopted from that table, with D and trimming inferred from the DNA. The sample carries roughly 220,000 clones, 90% recorded once.

The TCR sequence derives from a man aged 30-40 years who had been exposed to COVID-19. V usage is TRBV4-3 and J usage is TRBJ1-1, with D perhaps matching TRBD1 (5 bases). Sequencing was done on a sample of PBMCs or T cells enriched from blood (not recorded which). This chain's CDR3 is CASSQVTQPLARGAFF. CDR3 DNA: TGCGCCAGCAGCCAAGTGACCCAACCGTTAGCAAGGGGAGCTTTCTTT.